This T cell receptor beta chain appears in the sequencing data of a study of blood T cells in healthy people across ages. Across the whole study: With template switching, about one barcoded beta molecule was captured per two T cells.

This clonotype showed up just a few times. For the second PCR, which ran for roughly 6 to 12 cycles, a sample-barcoded 5' primer and a J-beta primer mix were used. Using its own MiXCR run on the 5' RACE reads, TCRdb lists one record per CDR3 protein. Here the sample spans hundreds of thousands of distinct CDR3 sequences, roughly 52% being singletons. CDR3 length: 16 amino acids. J gave up 1 base and V 7 bases, and 8 bases lay outside the gene matches. This clonotype originated in a young man in good health. The J gene is TRBJ2-1, the V gene TRBV12-3 or TRBV12-4, with TRBD1 identical over 9 bases. The sequencing sample was made of blood. CDR3 nucleotide sequence: TGTGCCAGCACCTCACGGGGACAGGGTTCCTACAATGAGCAGTTCTTC. This encodes CASTSRGQGSYNEQFF.